The following is a TCR beta chain sequence with its context. Per the study methods: The authors estimated nucleated cell counts from reference gene primer amplification. The table came from immunoSEQ multiplex PCR; TCRdb's copy has only in-frame clones and leaves some out. V and J calls and clone size are copied from that table; D and trimming were computed from the DNA. The sample has about 86,000 clones; 65% to 85% are singletons. This sample stems from a study of blood T cell repertoires in COVID-19. The wider study: From the United States, Italy and Spain came samples of acute and convalescent COVID-19. PBMCs, B-cell-depleted T cells, or T cells provided the cDNA or gDNA that made up the material.

Germline CDR1 is LNHDA and CDR2 is SQIVND (reference sequence). Trimming pared 0 bases from V and 0 bases from J, leaving 17 bases between. This CDR3 region has 19 residues. This TCR derives from a woman of 80 years or more with active or convalescent COVID-19. Sequenced: peripheral blood. V and J are TRBV19 and TRBJ1-4; D possibly corresponds to TRBD1 (5 bases). The CDR3 DNA is TGTGCCAGTAGTATAGAACTGACTAGGGGATTCGCAACTAATGAAAAACTGTTTTTT. Its protein is CASSIELTRGFATNEKLFF.